The text below deals with one T cell receptor (beta chain). Its antigen is unidentified. The data were taken from a study of pediatric ulcerative colitis. The study, taken as a whole, reports: Two rectal clonotypes were found only in ulcerative colitis patients, all of them. Rectal repertoires separated controls, mild-moderate and acute severe colitis.

Up to 500,000 reads were sequenced per sample. Using immunoSEQ multiplex PCR, the repertoire was profiled, and TCRdb retains in-frame clones only, with some absent. The sample yields about 32,000 clones, approximately 82% seen once. This sequence was found in a boy between 10 and 17 years old with severe ulcerative colitis. The sample consisted of blood.

In nucleotides, the CDR3 is TGTGCCAGCAGTGAACCAGGGGCCTACGAGCAGTACTTC. Residues: CASSEPGAYEQYF. The chain uses TRBV27 and TRBJ2-7, with a tentative D call TRBD1 (6 bases). This CDR3 comprises 13 residues. Per germline, CDR1 MNHEY and CDR2 SMNVEV (reference sequence). Trimming cost V 5 bases and J 2 bases, with 10 bases left between them.